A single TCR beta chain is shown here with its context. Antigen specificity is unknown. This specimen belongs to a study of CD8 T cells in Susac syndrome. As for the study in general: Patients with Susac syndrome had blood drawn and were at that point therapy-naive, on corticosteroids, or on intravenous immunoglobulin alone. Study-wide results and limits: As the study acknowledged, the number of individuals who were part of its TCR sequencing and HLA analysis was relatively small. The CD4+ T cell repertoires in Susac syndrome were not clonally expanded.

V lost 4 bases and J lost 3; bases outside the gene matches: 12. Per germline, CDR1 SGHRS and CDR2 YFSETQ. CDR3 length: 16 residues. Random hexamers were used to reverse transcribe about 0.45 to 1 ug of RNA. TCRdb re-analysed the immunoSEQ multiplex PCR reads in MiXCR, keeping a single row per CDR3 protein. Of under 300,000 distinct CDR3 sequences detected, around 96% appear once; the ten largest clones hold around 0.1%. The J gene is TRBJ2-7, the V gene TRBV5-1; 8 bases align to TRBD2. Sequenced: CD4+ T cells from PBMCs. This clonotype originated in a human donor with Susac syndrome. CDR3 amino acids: CASSRRVGAGGYEQYF. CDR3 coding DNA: TGCGCCAGCAGCCGCCGGGTGGGGGCGGGAGGCTACGAGCAGTACTTC.